The rows below give T cell receptor beta chains drawn from one sample of a study of response to subunit inactivated influenza vaccine. TCRdb analysed the RT-PCR reads with MiXCR anew, one entry per CDR3 protein. The sample has over 150,000 distinct CDR3 sequences, roughly an eighth seen once. The material was CD8+ T cells sorted from PBMCs, obtained 5 to 6 days after vaccination. All receptors derive from a man aged 45-60 years who received an inactivated influenza vaccine. CDR3s leave out the opening cysteine and the closing phenylalanine or tryptophan.

j_call v_call cdr3_aa
TRBJ2-1 TRBV20-1 SALGAGQANEQF
TRBJ2-1 TRBV9 ASSGYGTGNSYNEQF
TRBJ2-7 TRBV4-1 ASSQVDSTSYEQY
TRBJ1-1 TRBV20-1 SARERIMNTEAF
TRBJ2-3 TRBV7-9 ASSFRDTQY
TRBJ2-3 TRBV27 ASSLRLAGVPDTQY
TRBJ2-1 TRBV7-9 ASSFPLHEGYENEQF
TRBJ1-5 TRBV4-2 ASSQASGSQPQH
TRBJ2-7 TRBV27 ASGTFSYEQY
TRBJ2-7 TRBV2 ASSELRGGPREQY
TRBJ2-7 TRBV11-1 ASSYGHLYEQY
TRBJ2-5 TRBV5-6 ASSSRKRTPQETQY
TRBJ2-7 TRBV28 ASSLLSLAGYEQY
TRBJ2-2 TRBV20-1 SGYIAGKAGELF
TRBJ1-5 TRBV6-5 ASSYGPLNQPQH
TRBJ1-3 TRBV7-2 ASSSRDISGNTIY
TRBJ2-5 TRBV6-2/TRBV6-3 ASSYETSGSETQY
TRBJ1-5 TRBV6-2/TRBV6-3 ASRRQGWDQPQH
TRBJ2-7 TRBV5-1 ASSLTGGGYYEQY
TRBJ1-2 TRBV20-1 SARGQGAVGYT
TRBJ2-1 TRBV4-3 ASSQEAGGYNEQF
TRBJ2-4 TRBV11-2 ASSLVAGVSAKNIQY
TRBJ2-1 TRBV20-1 SARAFSGNEQF
TRBJ2-2 TRBV20-1 SAEGGGFNTGELF
TRBJ2-7 TRBV20-1 SAKTGTGSSYEQY
TRBJ2-2 TRBV11-1 ASSLESPSIFEGTGELF
TRBJ1-5 TRBV7-9 ASNNAGENQPQH
TRBJ2-2 TRBV12-3/TRBV12-4 ASRETDRDSNTGDLF
TRBJ2-7 TRBV7-9 ASSSTGSSSYEQY
TRBJ2-5 TRBV3-1 ASSQKRDQETQY
TRBJ2-3 TRBV9 ASSPETSGLQSFTDTQY
TRBJ1-2 TRBV29-1 SVDGTNYGYT
TRBJ2-7 TRBV4-1 ASSQGWTGTYEQY
TRBJ2-1 TRBV29-1 SVEYGGDEQF
TRBJ1-5 TRBV14 ASSQGSLPQH
TRBJ1-5 TRBV12-3/TRBV12-4 ASSFGTGSNQPQH
TRBJ2-5 TRBV27 ASSPTGVETQY
TRBJ2-7 TRBV12-3/TRBV12-4 ASSGAGPFYEQY
TRBJ2-7 TRBV20-1 SARDHGESSYEQY
TRBJ2-2 TRBV28 ASSPGRYTGELF
TRBJ1-1 TRBV12-3/TRBV12-4 ASSLNRVNTEAF
TRBJ1-5 TRBV28 ASSLLGLGQPQH
TRBJ2-2 TRBV29-1 SVRYTGELF
TRBJ1-5 TRBV29-1 SVEAGPGQPQH
TRBJ2-1 TRBV12-3/TRBV12-4 ASSPDRGFYNEQF
TRBJ2-3 TRBV9 ASSDPLTDTQY
TRBJ2-5 TRBV14 ASSQFPGLAEETQY
TRBJ2-3 TRBV6-5 ASSYYSGTGGADTQY
TRBJ2-2 TRBV7-6 ASSREISTGELF
TRBJ2-5 TRBV5-4 ASSLLGTPPQETQY
TRBJ1-1 TRBV7-6 ASSLGRKGLGTEAF
TRBJ1-2 TRBV6-6 ATLTGYGYGYT
TRBJ2-5 TRBV28 ASSLRPGTHQETQY